The 9 T cell receptor beta chains reported below all come from one sample, sequenced in a study of blood T cell repertoires in COVID-19. Repertoires were generated with immunoSEQ multiplex PCR, while TCRdb's copy carries only in-frame clones and drops some. The table lists around 31,000 clones, roughly 87% of them singletons. The sequenced sample was peripheral blood. These receptors originate from a man between 60 and 75 years old with COVID-19, enrolled during active disease.

The chain is built from TRBV19 and TRBJ1-1; no firm D call. The CDR3 totals 16 residues. Trimming removed 7 bases from V and 1 base from J, with 19 bases in between. Germline V lookup: CDR1 LNHDA, CDR2 SQIVND (reference sequence). The CDR3 here is CASTPHPVSGNTEAFF. CDR3 DNA sequence: TGTGCCAGTACCCCCCACCCGGTGTCAGGGAACACTGAAGCTTTCTTT.

The genes are TRBV6-1 and TRBJ1-5; TRBD1 is a possible D gene (5 bases). The CDR3 extends over 16 amino acids. With 2 bases removed from V and 0 bases from J, the gap between germline ends came to 11 bases. CDR1 is MNHNS and CDR2 is SASEGT in the germline V gene. For the CDR3, the DNA is TGTGCCAGCAGTGAAAGGGGCGGAGATAGCAATCAGCCCCAGCATTTT. It is translated as CASSERGGDSNQPQHF.

The V call is TRBV23-1, the J call TRBJ1-2, with TRBD1 matching over 7 bases. TRBV23-1 is filed as an ORF, its function uncertain. V was clipped by 0 bases and J by 2 bases; unmatched bases: 9. The CDR3 consists of 17 residues. CDR3 residues: CASSQSVRDRKNYGYTF. The CDR3 DNA reads TGCGCCAGCAGTCAATCGGTACGGGACAGAAAAAACTATGGCTACACCTTC.

About this clone itself: The junction shows a germline mismatch at one end, possibly a read error. This chain links TRBV12-3 or TRBV12-4 with TRBJ2-1; D might be TRBD2 (6 bases). This CDR3 comprises 13 residues. Here the CDR3 reads CASTLGTFNEQFF. In DNA form, the CDR3 reads TGTGCCAGCACTTTAGGGACTTTCAATGAGCAGTTCTTC.

This chain joins TRBV6-1 and TRBJ2-6, with D uncertain. V was shortened by 1 base and J by 4 bases, with 5 bases between the two germline ends. Germline CDR1 and CDR2: MNHNS and SASEGT. The CDR3 is 14 amino acids. This chain's CDR3 is CASSEGAGANVLTF. The CDR3 nucleotides are TGTGCCAGCAGTGAAGGGGCAGGGGCCAACGTCCTGACTTTC.

V gene TRBV7-2 combines with J gene TRBJ2-5; D is perhaps TRBD1 (5 bases). Germline CDR1 and CDR2: SGHTA and FQGNSA. This CDR3 is 13 amino acids long. V lost 2 bases and J lost 4, with 8 bases in between. The CDR3 spells CASSLSTGETQYF. CDR3 sequence (DNA): TGTGCCAGCAGCTTATCCACAGGAGAGACCCAGTACTTC.

The chain has TRBV28 and TRBJ2-7; 8 nucleotides line up with TRBD1. J gave up 3 bases and V 4 bases, and 8 bases lay outside the gene matches. Germline CDR1 MDHEN, CDR2 SYDVKM. The CDR3 is 15 residues long. The CDR3 loop reads CASSSSGTGLYEQYF. As DNA, the CDR3 is TGTGCCAGCAGTTCTTCCGGGACAGGCCTCTACGAGCAGTACTTC.

The J gene is TRBJ2-7, the V gene TRBV5-1; TRBD2 agrees at 7 bases. In germline, CDR1 is SGHRS, CDR2 YFSETQ. CDR3 size: 12 residues. Germline trimming cut 6 bases from V and 12 bases from J; bases unmatched to any gene: 12. The CDR3 loop reads CASTLPPGGRYF. In nucleotides, the CDR3 is TGCGCCAGCACGCTTCCTCCGGGCGGGAGGTACTTC.

The gene calls are TRBV7-2 and TRBJ2-1; no reliable D call. Germline lookup yields CDR1 SGHTA and CDR2 FQGNSA. V dropped 4 bases and J dropped 7 bases, with 11 bases sitting between them. CDR3 size: 13 residues. CDR3 DNA: TGTGCCAGCAGCTCCCCGCTACGGAATGAGCAGTTCTTC. Its protein product is CASSSPLRNEQFF.